The clone carrying this T cell receptor (beta chain) was picked up a small number of times. Trimming took 6 bases from V and 2 from J, leaving 15 bases between them. The CDR3 runs to 15 residues. The data are from a study of T-cell memory formation after mild COVID-19. MiXCR, applied by TCRdb to the 5' RACE reads, yields one record per CDR3 protein. Among under 600,000 distinct CDR3 sequences, about 20% were seen once, and the ten largest hold 8.4%. The clonotype comes from an adult woman who had mild COVID-19 (a few samples of this study predate the infection). Cell type and time point are not known. Sequenced input: PBMCs or a T cell subset sorted from them (not recorded which). This chain connects TRBV12-3 or TRBV12-4 to TRBJ2-3, with D maybe TRBD2 (6 bases). The CDR3 region is CASSRHGGNTDTQYF. The CDR3 nucleotides read TGTGCCAGCAGCCGACACGGGGGAAACACAGATACGCAGTATTTT.